One and the same sample provided the 2 T cell receptor beta chains below, sequenced in a study of cytomegalovirus exposure and HLA in healthy donors. The study ran its PCR with 60 Vbeta and 13 Jbeta primers. Data came from immunoSEQ multiplex PCR; TCRdb stores just in-frame clones and leaves some out. The sample totals around 50,000 clones. The specimen sequenced was PBMCs. The receptor set was obtained from a woman aged 40 to 50 in good health and CMV-seronegative.

The V call is TRBV7-2, the J call TRBJ2-1, with D uncertain. Between the trimmed V and J ends, which lost 3 bases and 10 bases, there was a span of 7 bases. The CDR3 has 11 amino acids. The germline V gene encodes CDR1 SGHTA and CDR2 FQGNSA. In DNA, the CDR3 is TGTGCCAGCAGCTTGGTGCAGGAGCAGTTCTTC. This codes for CASSLVQEQFF.

The chain has TRBV30 and TRBJ2-2; D ambiguous. CDR1 is GTSNPN, CDR2 SVGIG, per germline (reference sequence). The CDR3 is 12 amino acids. V was clipped by 2 bases and J by 6 bases, with 7 bases between them. This CDR3 is CAWSILAGELFF. The DNA of the CDR3 is TGTGCCTGGAGTATCCTAGCCGGGGAGCTGTTTTTT.